The 8 T cell receptor beta chains below come from one sample, sequenced in a study of regulatory T cells in long-lasting Graves disease. Arm-PCR of CDR3 regions and iRepertoire HTBI primers were the basis on which TCR beta libraries were built. TCRdb reprocessed the multiplex PCR reads via MiXCR and lists one record per CDR3 protein. There are hundreds of thousands of distinct CDR3 sequences in the sample; roughly 16% occur only once, and roughly 18% lies in the top ten. Time point reported: newly diagnosed GD, antithyroid drugs for less than 3 months. Extracted RNA from PBMCs served as the source of the TCR library. These records were also assigned to another study, of T cells in Graves' hyperthyroidism and ophthalmopathy.

Sequences were derived from peripheral blood mononuclear cells (PBMCs), sampled at new diagnosis, from a patient treated with antithyroid drugs. Receptors were obtained from a woman aged 25 to 39 with Graves disease.

Worth noting for this clonotype: Given a much more abundant clone one base away, this may be a read error. The V and J genes are TRBV6-2 or TRBV6-3 and TRBJ1-2; 9 nucleotides line up with TRBD1. Germline assignment: CDR1 MNHEY and CDR2 SVGEGT. CDR3 length equals 17 residues. Trimming removed 0 bases from V and 2 bases from J; junction bases left unmatched: 7. The CDR3 coding sequence is TGTGCCAGCAGTTACTCCGGTACAGGGGGCGCCAACTATGGCTACACCTTC. Amino acids: CASSYSGTGGANYGYTF.

The table lists this clonotype with many counts. In DNA, the CDR3 is TGCGCCAGCAGCTTGGAACTGACGCTGAACACTGAAGCTTTCTTT. Protein product: CASSLELTLNTEAFF. V is TRBV5-1 and J is TRBJ1-1; D is unresolved. Germline CDR1 reads SGHRS; CDR2 reads YFSETQ. The CDR3 contains 15 residues. Trimming removed 0 bases at V and 0 bases at J, with 9 bases between.

This clonotype has a count of ten or more. The gene calls are TRBV28 and TRBJ1-2; 9 bases fit TRBD1. CDR1 MDHEN and CDR2 SYDVKM come from the germline V gene. V was clipped by 7 bases and J by 4 bases; unmatched bases: 16. The CDR3 has 17 amino acids. The CDR3 region has the DNA TGTGCCAGCACCCAACCTCCGGGACAGGGCTTTCCCTATGGCTACACCTTC. Translated: CASTQPPGQGFPYGYTF.

This clonotype was detected ten times or more. This chain joins TRBV12-3 or TRBV12-4 and TRBJ2-1; 7 bases align to TRBD2. This CDR3 spans 14 amino acids. V lost 5 bases, J lost 0 bases, and 1 base stayed unmatched. The CDR3, as DNA: TGTGCCAGCAGTAGCGGGGCCTCCTACAATGAGCAGTTCTTC. Amino acids: CASSSGASYNEQFF.

The chain couples TRBV5-1 to TRBJ2-3, with unresolved D. V was cut by 4 bases and J by 3 bases, with 21 bases left in between. Per the germline V gene, CDR1 is SGHRS and CDR2 is YFSETQ. The CDR3 loop spans 17 amino acids. This CDR3 is CASSPGTRLLGTDTQYF. For the CDR3, the DNA is TGCGCCAGCAGCCCTGGAACCCGACTCCTGGGGACAGATACGCAGTATTTT.

This sequence joins TRBV6-1 and TRBJ2-3; D possibly matches TRBD1 or TRBD2 (5 bases each). Germline V lookup: CDR1 MNHNS, CDR2 SASEGT. Between the trimmed V and J ends, which lost 4 bases and 4 bases, there was a span of 18 bases. The CDR3 extends over 16 amino acids. The CDR3 nucleotides read TGTGCCAGCAGTGTCGCGCTTGGGGGTAGCCCAGATACGCAGTATTTT. Its protein product is CASSVALGGSPDTQYF.

This clonotype has ten or more counts. The chain combines TRBV28 with TRBJ2-1; no clear D gene. With 4 bases removed from V and 3 bases from J, the gap between germline ends came to 16 bases. CDR3 length: 16 residues. CDR1 MDHEN and CDR2 SYDVKM come from the germline V gene. The CDR3 DNA reads as TGTGCCAGCAGTTCCCCATCTGGGAACAGCTACAATGAGCAGTTCTTC. Protein: CASSSPSGNSYNEQFF.

This clonotype was counted between two and nine times. The V and J genes are TRBV18 and TRBJ2-3, with D perhaps assigned TRBD1 or TRBD2 (5 bases each). The CDR3 spans 17 residues. Trimming removed 0 bases from V and 1 base from J, with 14 bases in between. Germline V gene lookup returns CDR1 KGHSH and CDR2 LQKENI. CDR3 sequence reads: CASSPPRGEPRTDTQYF. DNA for the CDR3: TGTGCCAGCTCACCACCTCGAGGGGAGCCCCGCACAGATACGCAGTATTTT. The full variable domain, its missing parts supplied by reference TRBV18 and TRBJ2-3, is NAGVMQNPRHLVRRRGQEARLRCSPMKGHSHVYWYRQLPEEGLKFMVYLQKENIIDESGMPKERFSAEFPKEGPSILRIQQVVRGDSAAYFCASSPPRGEPRTDTQYFGPGTRLTVL.